This paragraph covers one T cell receptor (beta chain) sequence. Source study methods: Reference gene primer amplification in the assay estimated nucleated cell counts. Clones were sequenced by immunoSEQ multiplex PCR, and TCRdb holds only the in-frame ones, with some missing. The V and J calls and clone size were taken over from that table, and D and trimming were inferred from the DNA. The sample consists of roughly 140,000 clones, 70% to 90% of them appearing once. The entry originates in a study of blood T cell repertoires in COVID-19. Study overall: Some COVID-19 samples were acute and others convalescent; all came from the United States, Italy and Spain.

Germline V gives CDR1 MGHRA, CDR2 YSYEKL. Trimming at V came to 2 bases and at J to 4 bases, leaving 8 bases not matched to a gene. The CDR3 is 17 residues long. Those who participated ranged in age from roughly 18 to 100 years and resided in some 24 US areas. The receptor comes from a woman aged 25 to 45 with acute COVID-19. Sample: PBMCs or T cells enriched from blood (not recorded which). The chain couples TRBV4-1 to TRBJ2-2, with 9 bases matching TRBD2. Written as DNA, the CDR3 is TGCGCCAGCAGCCAAAAAGGTAGCGGGAGCCCCACCGGGGAGCTGTTTTTT. Its translation is CASSQKGSGSPTGELFF.